Following are 16 T cell receptor beta chains from one sample sequenced in a study of memory CD8 T cells in hepatitis C reinfection. Indicated time point: late/post reinfection, 12 to 24 weeks after detection. TCR sequencing was done directly ex vivo on sorted cells, without expansion in vitro. Assay used: immunoSEQ multiplex PCR; TCRdb lists only in-frame clones, some missing. The sample gives 45,000 to 50,000 clones, 80% to 90% of which show up once; more than 0.65% is in the top ten. Sequenced sample: naive CD8+ T cells sorted from blood. Receptor source: a young man with hepatitis C virus infection.

V usage is TRBV7-2 and J usage is TRBJ2-1, with 9 bases aligning to TRBD1. This CDR3 is 15 amino acids long. Germline values: CDR1 SGHTA, CDR2 FQGNSA. The J segment lost 2 bases and the V segment lost 5 bases, leaving 4 bases of the junction unmatched. Here the CDR3 DNA reads TGTGCCAGCAGCGCCGGGACAGGGACCTACAATGAGCAGTTCTTC. Translated: CASSAGTGTYNEQFF.

This clone was seen once. CDR3 amino acids: CASSPSGESYEQYF. CDR3 in DNA: TGTGCCAGCAGCCCCTCCGGAGAGTCCTACGAGCAGTACTTC. V and J are TRBV9 and TRBJ2-7; unclear D gene. Germline CDR1 SGDLS, CDR2 YYNGEE. The CDR3 covers 14 residues. The V gene lost 4 bases and the J gene lost 1 base, with 12 bases spanning the gap. Complete variable domain (other parts from reference TRBV9 and TRBJ2-7): DSGVTQTPKHLITATGQRVTLRCSPRSGDLSVYWYQQSLDQGLQFLIQYYNGEERAKGNILERFSAQQFPDLHSELNLSSLELGDSALYFCASSPSGESYEQYFGPGTRLTVT.

The chain couples TRBV9 to TRBJ2-7; TRBD1 matches 7 bases. Trimming cost V 0 bases and J 5 bases; bases outside gene matches: 8. This CDR3 spans 15 amino acids. Germline V gene sequence: CDR1 SGDLS, CDR2 YYNGEE. Here the CDR3 reads CASSVEGALSHEQYF. The CDR3 nucleotides are TGTGCCAGCAGCGTAGAGGGGGCTCTGAGCCACGAGCAGTACTTC.

The chain has TRBV4-1 and TRBJ2-7, with 10 bases aligning to TRBD1. Trimming took 3 bases from V and 3 from J; bases not matched to a gene: 5. Germline values: CDR1 MGHRA, CDR2 YSYEKL. The CDR3 contains 15 residues. The CDR3 DNA reads as TGCGCCAGCAGCCACAGTGGACAGGGGGACTACGAGCAGTACTTC. Translating it yields CASSHSGQGDYEQYF.

This sequence joins TRBV4-1 and TRBJ2-1; D is perhaps TRBD2 (6 bases). Germline lookup yields CDR1 MGHRA and CDR2 YSYEKL. This CDR3 spans 12 amino acids. V lost 4 bases to trimming and J lost 8 bases, with 9 bases between them. DNA for the CDR3: TGCGCCAGCAGCCCGGGAGATGATGAGCAGTTCTTC. Encoded protein: CASSPGDDEQFF.

The chain recombines TRBV6-1 with TRBJ2-3, with 7 bases lining up with TRBD1. CDR1 MNHNS and CDR2 SASEGT come from the germline V gene. J was trimmed by 2 bases and V by 8 bases; bases with no gene match: 7. This CDR3 has 14 residues. This CDR3 is CASEAGGNTDTQYF. CDR3 sequence (DNA): TGTGCCAGCGAGGCAGGGGGAAACACAGATACGCAGTATTTT.

The chain links TRBV19 to TRBJ1-3; D perhaps matches TRBD1 (6 bases). The CDR3 totals 12 residues. Trimming removed 10 bases at V and 2 bases at J, with 9 bases between. Germline V CDR1 and CDR2: LNHDA, SQIVND (reference sequence). This chain's CDR3 is CATEGAGNTIYF. The DNA of the CDR3 is TGTGCCACCGAGGGGGCTGGAAACACCATATATTTT.

The chain employs TRBV4-1 and TRBJ2-7; D might be TRBD2 (6 bases). Trimming pared 1 base from V and 0 bases from J, leaving 10 bases between. Germline V gene data show CDR1 as MGHRA and CDR2 as YSYEKL. The CDR3 extends over 15 amino acids. Here the CDR3 reads CASSQGAGRSYEQYF. As DNA, the CDR3 is TGCGCCAGCAGCCAAGGAGCGGGTCGCTCCTACGAGCAGTACTTC.

The genes are TRBV6-5 and TRBJ2-7, with 7 bases that match TRBD1. The J segment lost 3 bases and the V segment lost 0 bases, leaving 2 bases of the junction unmatched. The CDR3 consists of 14 residues. In germline, CDR1 is MNHEY, CDR2 SVGAGI. The CDR3 spells CASSYSPGGYEQYF. Here the CDR3 DNA reads TGTGCCAGCAGTTACTCTCCAGGGGGCTACGAGCAGTACTTC.

This chain uses TRBV28 with TRBJ1-1, with TRBD1 identical over 12 bases. CDR1 and CDR2 (germline): MDHEN, SYDVKM. After removal of 5 bases from V and 1 base from J, the junction contained 11 bases not matched to a gene. The CDR3 has 18 amino acids. DNA of the CDR3: TGTGCCAGCAGTGTCCGGGACAGGGGGCTTGTGAGGAACACTGAAGCTTTCTTT. It encodes CASSVRDRGLVRNTEAFF.

This clone occurred once. This chain uses TRBV29-1 with TRBJ2-2, with TRBD1 matching 7 bases. Germline CDR1 reads SQVTM; CDR2 reads ANQGSEA. V was pared by 5 bases and J by 8 bases, with 11 bases of the junction left unmatched. The CDR3 contains 14 residues. For the CDR3, the DNA is TGCAGCGTTACCGTTACAGGGGTTTCTGGGGAGCTGTTTTTT. Protein: CSVTVTGVSGELFF.

The V call is TRBV27, the J call TRBJ2-1; the D is unclear. CDR1 and CDR2 from the germline V gene are MNHEY and SMNVEV (reference sequence). Trimming shortened V by 7 bases and J by 4 bases, and 11 bases separated the two germline ends. The length of the CDR3 is 13 residues. The CDR3 region is CASKPGFYNEQFF. Here the CDR3 DNA reads TGTGCCAGCAAACCCGGGTTTTACAATGAGCAGTTCTTC.

This clone was seen only a few times. The chain links TRBV9 to TRBJ1-1, with a weak D call TRBD1 (5 bases). Trimming removed 3 bases at V and 5 bases at J, with 11 bases between. The germline V gene has CDR1 SGDLS and CDR2 YYNGEE. The CDR3 contains 13 residues. The CDR3 sequence: CASSAHGGTEAFF. CDR3 bases: TGTGCCAGCAGCGCTCACGGGGGTACTGAAGCTTTCTTT.

The rearrangement links TRBV19 to TRBJ2-2; TRBD1 matches 9 bases. Germline CDR1 LNHDA, CDR2 SQIVND (reference sequence). This CDR3 spans 16 amino acids. J lost 5 bases, V lost 0 bases, and 4 bases had no gene match. DNA for the CDR3: TGTGCCAGTAGTATAGACGACAGGGGGGAGACCGGGGAGCTGTTTTTT. It encodes CASSIDDRGETGELFF.

This clone was observed a single time. The J gene is TRBJ1-5, the V gene TRBV7-9; TRBD1 might be the D (6 bases). Trimming took 5 bases from V and 6 from J, leaving 8 bases between them. The CDR3 is made up of 12 amino acids. Germline V CDR1 and CDR2: SEHNR, FQNEAQ (reference sequence). The CDR3 reads CASSQGPQPQHF. CDR3 sequence (DNA): TGTGCCAGCAGCCAGGGGCCTCAGCCCCAGCATTTT.

The chain uses TRBV6-5 and TRBJ2-1; TRBD2 agrees at 7 bases. V lost 4 bases to trimming and J lost 4 bases; unmatched junction nucleotides: 4. The germline CDR1 and CDR2 sequences are MNHEY and SVGAGI. The CDR3 spans 14 residues. The CDR3 loop reads CASSFMGGYNEQFF. In DNA, the CDR3 is TGTGCCAGCAGTTTTATGGGGGGGTACAATGAGCAGTTCTTC.